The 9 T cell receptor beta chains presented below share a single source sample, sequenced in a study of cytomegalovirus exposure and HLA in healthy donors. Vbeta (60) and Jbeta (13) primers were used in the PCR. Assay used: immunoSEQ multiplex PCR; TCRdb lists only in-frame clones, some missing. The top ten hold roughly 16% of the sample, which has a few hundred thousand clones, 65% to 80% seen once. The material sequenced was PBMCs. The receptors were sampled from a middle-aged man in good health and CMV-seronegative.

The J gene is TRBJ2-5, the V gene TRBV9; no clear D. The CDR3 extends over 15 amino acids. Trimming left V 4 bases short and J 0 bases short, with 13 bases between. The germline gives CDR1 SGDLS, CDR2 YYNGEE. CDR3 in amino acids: CASSPNRHNQETQYF. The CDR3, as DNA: TGTGCCAGCAGCCCCAACCGACACAACCAAGAGACCCAGTACTTC.

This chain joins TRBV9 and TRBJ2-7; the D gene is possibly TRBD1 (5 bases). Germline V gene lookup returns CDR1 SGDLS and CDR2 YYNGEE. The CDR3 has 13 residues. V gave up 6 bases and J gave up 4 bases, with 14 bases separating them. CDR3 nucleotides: TGTGCCAGCACCCTGGACAACCGGTACGAGCAGTACTTC. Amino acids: CASTLDNRYEQYF.

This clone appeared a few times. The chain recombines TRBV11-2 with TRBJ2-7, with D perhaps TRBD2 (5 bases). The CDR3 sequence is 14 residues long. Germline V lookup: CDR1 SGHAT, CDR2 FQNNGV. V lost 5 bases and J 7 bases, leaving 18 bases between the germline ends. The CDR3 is CASSPQLLPGEQYF. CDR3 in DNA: TGTGCCAGCAGCCCACAGTTGCTGCCGGGGGAGCAGTACTTC.

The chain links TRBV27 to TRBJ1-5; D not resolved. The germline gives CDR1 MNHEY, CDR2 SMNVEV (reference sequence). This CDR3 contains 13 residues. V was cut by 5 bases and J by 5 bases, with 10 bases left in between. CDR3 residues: CASSHRGDQPQHF. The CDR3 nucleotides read TGTGCCAGCAGTCACCGCGGCGATCAGCCCCAGCATTTT.

The CDR3 protein is CASSQGALNYGYTF. The CDR3 nucleotides read TGCGCCAGCAGCCAGGGGGCCCTAAACTATGGCTACACCTTC. The chain combines TRBV5-1 with TRBJ1-2, with 8 bases identical to TRBD1. Per germline, CDR1 SGHRS and CDR2 YFSETQ. V shed 4 bases and J 2 bases; nucleotides not matched to a gene: 4. The CDR3 runs 14 residues.

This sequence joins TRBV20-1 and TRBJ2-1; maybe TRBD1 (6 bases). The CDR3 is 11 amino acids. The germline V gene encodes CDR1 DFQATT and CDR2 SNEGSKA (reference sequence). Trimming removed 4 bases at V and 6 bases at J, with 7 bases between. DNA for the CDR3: TGCAGTGCTAACAGGGCCAATGAGCAGTTCTTC. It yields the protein CSANRANEQFF.

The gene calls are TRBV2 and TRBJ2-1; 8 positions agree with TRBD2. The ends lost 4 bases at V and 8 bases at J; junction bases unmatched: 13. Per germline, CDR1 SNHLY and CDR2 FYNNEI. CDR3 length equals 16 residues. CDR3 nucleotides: TGTGCCAGCAGTGTCCCGGCTAGCGGGTCCACGGATGAGCAGTTCTTC. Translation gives CASSVPASGSTDEQFF.

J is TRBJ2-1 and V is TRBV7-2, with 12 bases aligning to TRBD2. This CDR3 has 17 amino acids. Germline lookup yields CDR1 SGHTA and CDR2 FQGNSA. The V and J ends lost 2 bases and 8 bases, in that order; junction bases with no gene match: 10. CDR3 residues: CASSLFGRLAGAHEQFF. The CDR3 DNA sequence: TGTGCCAGCAGCTTATTCGGGAGACTAGCGGGGGCGCATGAGCAGTTCTTC.

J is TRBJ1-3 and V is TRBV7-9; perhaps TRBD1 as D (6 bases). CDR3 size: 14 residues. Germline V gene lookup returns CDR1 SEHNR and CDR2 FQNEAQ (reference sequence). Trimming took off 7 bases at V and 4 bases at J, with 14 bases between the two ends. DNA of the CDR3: TGTGCCAGCACCCCCGGGGGGGCCGGAAACACCATATATTTT. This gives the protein CASTPGGAGNTIYF.